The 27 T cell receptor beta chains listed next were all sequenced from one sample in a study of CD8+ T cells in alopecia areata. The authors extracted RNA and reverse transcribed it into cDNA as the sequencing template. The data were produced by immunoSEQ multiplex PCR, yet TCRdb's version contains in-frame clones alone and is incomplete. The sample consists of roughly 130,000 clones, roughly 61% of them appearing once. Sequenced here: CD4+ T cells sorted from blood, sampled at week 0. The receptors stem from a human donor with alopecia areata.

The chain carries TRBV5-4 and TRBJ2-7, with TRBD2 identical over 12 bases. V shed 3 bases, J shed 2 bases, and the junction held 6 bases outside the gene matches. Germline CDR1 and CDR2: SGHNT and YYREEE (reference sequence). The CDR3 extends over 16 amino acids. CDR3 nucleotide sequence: TGTGCCAGCAGCTCCATGACTAGCGGGGGAACCTACGAGCAGTACTTC. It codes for CASSSMTSGGTYEQYF.

Here the CDR3 DNA reads TGTGCCAGCAGCCGGGAGGGAAGGGGGAACACCATATATTTT. Its translation is CASSREGRGNTIYF. The chain is built from TRBV4-2 and TRBJ1-3, with D possibly being TRBD1 (6 bases). Trimming pared 4 bases from V and 7 bases from J, leaving 14 bases between. In germline, CDR1 is LGHNA, CDR2 YNFKEQ. The CDR3 has 14 amino acids.

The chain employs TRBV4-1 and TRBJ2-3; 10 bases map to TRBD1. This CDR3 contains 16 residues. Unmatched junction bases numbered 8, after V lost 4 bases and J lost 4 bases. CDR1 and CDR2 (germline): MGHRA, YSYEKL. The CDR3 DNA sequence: TGCGCCAGCAGCCCCGCCGGGACAGGGGTTGCAGATACGCAGTATTTT. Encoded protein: CASSPAGTGVADTQYF.

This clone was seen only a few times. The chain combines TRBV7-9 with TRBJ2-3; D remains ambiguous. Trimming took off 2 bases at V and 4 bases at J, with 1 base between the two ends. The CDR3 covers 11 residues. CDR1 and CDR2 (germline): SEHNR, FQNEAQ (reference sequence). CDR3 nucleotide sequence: TGTGCCAGCAGCTTATCAGATACGCAGTATTTT. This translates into CASSLSDTQYF.

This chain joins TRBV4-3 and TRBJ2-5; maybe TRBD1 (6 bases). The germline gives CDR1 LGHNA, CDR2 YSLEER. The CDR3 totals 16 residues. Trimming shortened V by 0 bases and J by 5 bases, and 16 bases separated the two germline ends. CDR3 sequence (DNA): TGCGCCAGCAGCCAAGATTTCAGGGGTTCAGGGGAGACCCAGTACTTC. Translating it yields CASSQDFRGSGETQYF.

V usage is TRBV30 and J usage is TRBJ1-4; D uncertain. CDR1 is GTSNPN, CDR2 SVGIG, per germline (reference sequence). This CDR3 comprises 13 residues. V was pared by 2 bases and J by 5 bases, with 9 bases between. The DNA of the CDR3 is TGTGCCTGGAGTAACATTAGAAATGAAAAACTGTTTTTT. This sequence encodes CAWSNIRNEKLFF.

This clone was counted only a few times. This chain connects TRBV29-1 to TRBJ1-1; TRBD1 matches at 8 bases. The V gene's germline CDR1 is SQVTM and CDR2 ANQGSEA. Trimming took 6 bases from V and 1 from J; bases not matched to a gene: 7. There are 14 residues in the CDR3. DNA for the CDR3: TGCAGCGTACACTCAGGGGGCGCGAACACTGAAGCTTTCTTT. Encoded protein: CSVHSGGANTEAFF.

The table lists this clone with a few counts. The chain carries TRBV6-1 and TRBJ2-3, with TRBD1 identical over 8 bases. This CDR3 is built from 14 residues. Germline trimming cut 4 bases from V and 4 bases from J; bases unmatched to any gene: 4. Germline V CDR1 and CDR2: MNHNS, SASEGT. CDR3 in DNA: TGTGCCAGCAGTGGTACAGGGGGAGCAGATACGCAGTATTTT. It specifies CASSGTGGADTQYF.

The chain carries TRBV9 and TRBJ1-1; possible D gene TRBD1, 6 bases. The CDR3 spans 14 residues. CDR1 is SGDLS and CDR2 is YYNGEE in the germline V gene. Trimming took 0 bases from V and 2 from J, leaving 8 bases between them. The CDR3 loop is CASSVGQANTEAFF. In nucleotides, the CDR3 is TGTGCCAGCAGCGTAGGACAGGCCAACACTGAAGCTTTCTTT.

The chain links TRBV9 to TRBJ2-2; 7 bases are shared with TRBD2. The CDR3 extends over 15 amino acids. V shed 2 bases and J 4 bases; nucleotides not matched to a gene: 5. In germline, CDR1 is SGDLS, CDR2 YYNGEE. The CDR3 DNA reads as TGTGCCAGCAGCGTTGGTAGCGGGTTCACCGGGGAGCTGTTTTTT. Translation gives CASSVGSGFTGELFF.

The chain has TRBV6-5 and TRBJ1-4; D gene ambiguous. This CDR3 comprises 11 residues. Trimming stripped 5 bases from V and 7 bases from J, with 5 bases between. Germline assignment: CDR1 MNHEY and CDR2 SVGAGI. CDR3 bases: TGTGCCAGCAGTCGCGGTGAAAAACTGTTTTTT. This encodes CASSRGEKLFF.

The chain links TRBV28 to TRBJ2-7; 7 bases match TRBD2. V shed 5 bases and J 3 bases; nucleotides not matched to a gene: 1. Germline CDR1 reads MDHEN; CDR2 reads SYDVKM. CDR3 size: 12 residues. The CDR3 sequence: CASSVAGYEQYF. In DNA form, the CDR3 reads TGTGCCAGCAGTGTAGCGGGCTACGAGCAGTACTTC.

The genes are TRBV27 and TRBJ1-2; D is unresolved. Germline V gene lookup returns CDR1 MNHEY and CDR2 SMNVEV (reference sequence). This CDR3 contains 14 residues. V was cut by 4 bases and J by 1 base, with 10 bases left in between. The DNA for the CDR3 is TGTGCCAGCAGTTCAGTTAGCGATAACTATGGCTACACCTTC. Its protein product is CASSSVSDNYGYTF.

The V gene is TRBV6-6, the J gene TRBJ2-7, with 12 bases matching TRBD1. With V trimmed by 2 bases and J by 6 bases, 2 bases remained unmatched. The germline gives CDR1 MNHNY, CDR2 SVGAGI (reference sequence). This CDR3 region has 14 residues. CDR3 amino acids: CASSYGTGGGEQYF. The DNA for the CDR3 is TGTGCCAGCAGTTACGGGACAGGGGGCGGCGAGCAGTACTTC.

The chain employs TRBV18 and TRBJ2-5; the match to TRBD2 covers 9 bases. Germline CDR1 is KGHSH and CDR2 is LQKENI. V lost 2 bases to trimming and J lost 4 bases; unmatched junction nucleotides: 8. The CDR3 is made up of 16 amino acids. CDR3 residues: CASSPSSGSLRETQYF. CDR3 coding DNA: TGTGCCAGCTCACCAAGTAGCGGGAGTCTCCGAGAGACCCAGTACTTC.

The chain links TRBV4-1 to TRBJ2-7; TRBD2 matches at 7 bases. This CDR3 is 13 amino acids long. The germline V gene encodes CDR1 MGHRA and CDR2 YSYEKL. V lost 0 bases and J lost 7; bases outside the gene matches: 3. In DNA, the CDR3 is TGCGCCAGCAGCCAAGATAGGGGACTAGAGCAGTACTTC. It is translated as CASSQDRGLEQYF.

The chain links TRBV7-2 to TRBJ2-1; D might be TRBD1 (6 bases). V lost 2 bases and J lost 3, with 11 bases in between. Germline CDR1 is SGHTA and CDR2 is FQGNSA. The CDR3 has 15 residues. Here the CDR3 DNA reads TGTGCCAGCAGCTTAACGAGGGACAACTACAATGAGCAGTTCTTC. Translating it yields CASSLTRDNYNEQFF.

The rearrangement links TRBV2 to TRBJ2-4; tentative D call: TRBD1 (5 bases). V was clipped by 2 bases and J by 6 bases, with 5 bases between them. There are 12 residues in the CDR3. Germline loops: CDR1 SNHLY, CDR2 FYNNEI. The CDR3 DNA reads TGTGCCAGCAGTGAACAGGGAAACATTCAGTACTTC. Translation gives CASSEQGNIQYF.

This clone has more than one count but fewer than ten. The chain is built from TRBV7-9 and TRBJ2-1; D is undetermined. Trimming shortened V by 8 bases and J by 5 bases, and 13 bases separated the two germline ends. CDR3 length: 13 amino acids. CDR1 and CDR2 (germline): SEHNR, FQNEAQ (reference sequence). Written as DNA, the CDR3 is TGTGCCAGCGTCCTCCACAGCGACAATGAGCAGTTCTTC. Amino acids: CASVLHSDNEQFF.

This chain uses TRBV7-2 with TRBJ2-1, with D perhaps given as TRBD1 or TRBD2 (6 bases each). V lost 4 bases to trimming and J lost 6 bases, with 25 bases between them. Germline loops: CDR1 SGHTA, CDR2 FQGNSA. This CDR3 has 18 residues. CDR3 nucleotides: TGTGCCAGCAGCTACTCGACGGGGGCAAACGATGGGGGCAATGAGCAGTTCTTC. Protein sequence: CASSYSTGANDGGNEQFF. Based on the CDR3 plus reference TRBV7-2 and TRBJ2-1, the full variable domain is GAGVSQSPSNKVTEKGKDVELRCDPISGHTALYWYRQSLGQGLEFLIYFQGNSAPDKSGLPSDRFSAERTGGSVSTLTIQRTQQEDSAVYLCASSYSTGANDGGNEQFFGPGTRLTVL.

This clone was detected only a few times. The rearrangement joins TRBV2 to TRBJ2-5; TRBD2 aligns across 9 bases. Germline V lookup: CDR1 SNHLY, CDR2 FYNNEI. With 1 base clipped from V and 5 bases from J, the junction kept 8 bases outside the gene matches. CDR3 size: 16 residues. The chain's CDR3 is CASSEGLAEMAETQYF. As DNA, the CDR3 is TGTGCCAGCAGTGAAGGACTAGCGGAGATGGCTGAGACCCAGTACTTC.

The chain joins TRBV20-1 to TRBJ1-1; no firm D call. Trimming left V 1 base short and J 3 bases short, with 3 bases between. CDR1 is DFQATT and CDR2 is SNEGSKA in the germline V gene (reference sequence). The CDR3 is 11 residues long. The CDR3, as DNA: TGCAGTGCTAGAGCCCACACTGAAGCTTTCTTT. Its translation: CSARAHTEAFF.

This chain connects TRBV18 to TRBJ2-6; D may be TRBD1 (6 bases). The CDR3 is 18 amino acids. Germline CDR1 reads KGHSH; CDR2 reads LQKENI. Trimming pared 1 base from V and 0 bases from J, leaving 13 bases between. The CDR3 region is CASSPRTADYSGANVLTF. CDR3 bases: TGTGCCAGCTCACCACGGACAGCTGACTACTCTGGGGCCAACGTCCTGACTTTC.

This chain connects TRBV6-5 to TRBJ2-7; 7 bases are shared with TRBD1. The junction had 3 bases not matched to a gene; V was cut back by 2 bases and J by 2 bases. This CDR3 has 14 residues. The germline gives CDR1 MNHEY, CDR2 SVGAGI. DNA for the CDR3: TGTGCCAGCAGTTACGGGACAGACACCTACGAGCAGTACTTC. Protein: CASSYGTDTYEQYF.

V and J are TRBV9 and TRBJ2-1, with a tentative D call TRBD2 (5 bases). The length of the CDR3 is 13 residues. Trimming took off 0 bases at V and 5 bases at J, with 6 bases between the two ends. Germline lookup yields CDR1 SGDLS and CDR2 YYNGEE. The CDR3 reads CASSVGTHNEQFF. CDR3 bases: TGTGCCAGCAGCGTAGGGACTCACAATGAGCAGTTCTTC.

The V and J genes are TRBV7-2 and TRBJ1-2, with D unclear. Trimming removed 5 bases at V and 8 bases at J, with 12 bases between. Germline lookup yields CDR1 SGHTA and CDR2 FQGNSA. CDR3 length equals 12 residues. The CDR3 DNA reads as TGTGCCAGCAGCCAAAGGCAGTGGGGCTACACCTTC. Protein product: CASSQRQWGYTF.

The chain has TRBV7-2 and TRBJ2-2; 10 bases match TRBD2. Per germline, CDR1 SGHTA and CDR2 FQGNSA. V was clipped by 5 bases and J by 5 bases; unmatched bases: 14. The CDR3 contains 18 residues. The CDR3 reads CASSPILAGRKRTGELFF. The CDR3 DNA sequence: TGTGCCAGCAGCCCCATACTAGCGGGGAGAAAACGGACCGGGGAGCTGTTTTTT.